This TCR beta chain is from a study of shared clonotypes between healthy human individuals. Study-wide results and limits: Sampling covered nothing but blood. Tissue TCR repertoires likely differ from those found in blood.

A CD45RA+ naive subset and a CD45RA-negative memory subset were split from CD4+ cells. As regards this clone: The antigen remains undetermined.

This CDR3 has 13 residues. The germline CDR1 and CDR2 sequences are LNHDA and SQIVND (reference sequence). The V end lost 3 bases, the J end lost 7 bases, and 10 bases lay between the germline ends. Using immunoSEQ multiplex PCR, the repertoire was profiled, and TCRdb retains in-frame clones only, with some absent. Among approximately 1.4 million clones listed, 95% to 99% were seen once. This rearrangement joins TRBV19 to TRBJ1-3; perhaps TRBD1 as D (5 bases). The sample taken for sequencing was naive CD4+ T cells sorted from blood. Subset specified: CD45RA+ positively selected. The source is a man aged 25-45 years in good health. The CDR3 is CASSIRGSNTIYF. The CDR3 DNA sequence: TGTGCCAGTAGTATTAGGGGATCGAACACCATATATTTT.